The 5 T cell receptor beta chains below all came from one sample that was sequenced in a study of T cell responses to AZD1222 COVID-19 vaccine. Using immunoSEQ multiplex PCR, the repertoire was profiled, and TCRdb retains in-frame clones only, with some absent. The sample comprises 150,000 to 200,000 clones, about 91% of which are singletons, and approximately 1.3% rests with the top ten. The source was peripheral blood, collected 28 days after the second AZD1222 dose. Every receptor here comes from an adult who received the AZD1222 COVID-19 vaccine.

A single count supports this clone. J is TRBJ1-2 and V is TRBV7-3, with 7 bases that match TRBD1. Trimming removed 0 bases from V and 4 bases from J; junction bases left unmatched: 5. The CDR3 runs 15 residues. Per germline, CDR1 SGHTA and CDR2 FQGTGA. Written as DNA, the CDR3 is TGTGCCAGCAGCTTAACAGGGGGCGTAGGCTATGGCTACACCTTC. This codes for CASSLTGGVGYGYTF.

The chain has TRBV29-1 and TRBJ1-2, with TRBD1 matching 9 bases. Germline V lookup: CDR1 SQVTM, CDR2 ANQGSEA. With 3 bases clipped from V and 4 bases from J, the junction kept 9 bases outside the gene matches. CDR3 length: 15 residues. CDR3 sequence (DNA): TGCAGCGTTGATGGTGGGACAGGGTCGGTCTATGGCTACACCTTC. Translating it yields CSVDGGTGSVYGYTF.

The gene calls are TRBV5-1 and TRBJ1-2; the D gene is possibly TRBD1 (5 bases). Germline loops: CDR1 SGHRS, CDR2 YFSETQ. V shed 2 bases and J shed 6 bases, with 23 bases lying between them. The CDR3 sequence is 17 residues long. The DNA of the CDR3 is TGCGCCAGCAGCTTCTACCAGGGACGGTACCCTTATGATGGCTACACCTTC. It translates to CASSFYQGRYPYDGYTF.

The CDR3 DNA is TGTGCCAGCAGTTACCTCGGGAGGGTTGGTCAGCCCCAGCATTTT. Translated, it gives CASSYLGRVGQPQHF. This chain links TRBV6-2 or TRBV6-3 with TRBJ1-5; no definite D call. This CDR3 has 15 amino acids. The germline CDR1 and CDR2 sequences are MNHEY and SVGEGT. V was clipped by 2 bases and J by 6 bases, with 14 bases between them.

The chain combines TRBV7-9 with TRBJ1-2; D is uncertain. Germline V lookup: CDR1 SEHNR, CDR2 FQNEAQ (reference sequence). The CDR3 spans 14 residues. With 5 bases removed from V and 2 bases from J, the gap between germline ends came to 12 bases. The chain's CDR3 is CASSRGQVNYGYTF. The CDR3 nucleotides are TGTGCCAGCAGCCGAGGCCAGGTGAACTATGGCTACACCTTC.